A single sample is the source of the 15 T cell receptor beta chains below, sequenced in a study of cytomegalovirus exposure and HLA in healthy donors. The PCR was carried out with 60 Vbeta primers and 13 Jbeta primers. Assay used: immunoSEQ multiplex PCR; TCRdb lists only in-frame clones, some missing. The table includes approximately 110,000 clones, about 16% detected once. Sequences were obtained from PBMCs. The receptor set was obtained from a woman aged 18-29 years in good health and CMV-seronegative.

This clone was counted only a few times. The rearrangement joins TRBV19 to TRBJ1-5; 7 bases match TRBD1. Germline trimming cut 9 bases from V and 2 bases from J; bases unmatched to any gene: 4. Germline V gene lookup returns CDR1 LNHDA and CDR2 SQIVND (reference sequence). This CDR3 is built from 13 residues. The CDR3 DNA reads as TGTGCCAGCTTCCAGGGGGGCAATCAGCCCCAGCATTTT. Its protein product is CASFQGGNQPQHF.

This clone was counted a few times. The V gene is TRBV2, the J gene TRBJ1-2, with TRBD1 matching over 8 bases. The CDR3 sequence is 16 residues long. Germline assignment: CDR1 SNHLY and CDR2 FYNNEI. V was clipped by 3 bases and J by 3 bases; unmatched bases: 9. CDR3 amino acids: CASSDPDSGGDYGYTF. For the CDR3, the DNA is TGTGCCAGCAGTGACCCTGATTCAGGGGGCGACTATGGCTACACCTTC.

The rearrangement links TRBV7-9 to TRBJ2-3; 7 nucleotides match TRBD1. CDR1 and CDR2 from the germline V gene are SEHNR and FQNEAQ (reference sequence). The CDR3 runs to 16 residues. Unmatched junction bases numbered 7, after V lost 4 bases and J lost 0 bases. The CDR3 reads CASSSGTALSTDTQYF. CDR3 bases: TGTGCCAGCAGCTCCGGGACAGCGCTTAGCACAGATACGCAGTATTTT.

In this sample, this clone turned up a few times. The chain links TRBV30 to TRBJ1-5, with 7 bases identical to TRBD1. Trimming cost V 4 bases and J 6 bases; bases outside gene matches: 9. Germline CDR1 and CDR2: GTSNPN and SVGIG (reference sequence). This CDR3 comprises 14 residues. CDR3 in DNA: TGTGCCTGGAAGGTCCAGGGGGACGGTCAGCCCCAGCATTTT. Translation gives CAWKVQGDGQPQHF.

This clone was observed a few times. The gene calls are TRBV5-3 and TRBJ2-1, with 8 bases matching TRBD2. TRBV5-3 qualifies as an ORF whose function is uncertain. Trimming took 4 bases from V and 10 from J; bases not matched to a gene: 10. CDR3 length: 14 amino acids. CDR3 region: CARSQAGRASEQFF. The CDR3, as DNA: TGTGCCAGAAGCCAGGCCGGGAGGGCCAGCGAGCAGTTCTTC.

This clone has more than one count but fewer than ten. The chain couples TRBV11-2 to TRBJ2-2; no firm D call. Germline V lookup: CDR1 SGHAT, CDR2 FQNNGV. This CDR3 comprises 13 residues. V shed 1 base and J shed 6 bases, with 6 bases lying between them. The CDR3 sequence is CASSLVYPGELFF. DNA for the CDR3: TGTGCCAGCAGCTTAGTATATCCCGGGGAGCTGTTTTTT.

The rearrangement uses TRBV28 and TRBJ1-1; possible D gene TRBD1, 6 bases. The germline CDR1 and CDR2 sequences are MDHEN and SYDVKM. The CDR3 sequence is 14 residues long. Trimming removed 7 bases from V and 3 bases from J, with 15 bases in between. The CDR3 sequence is CASKEGGKDTEAFF. The CDR3 DNA reads TGTGCCAGCAAAGAAGGGGGAAAGGACACTGAAGCTTTCTTT.

This clone has more than one count but fewer than ten. Additional DNA sequences in this sample encode the identical CDR3. This rearrangement joins TRBV7-9 to TRBJ2-5, with TRBD2 as a possible D gene (5 bases). Looked up from germline, CDR1 is SEHNR and CDR2 is FQNEAQ (reference sequence). The length of the CDR3 is 11 residues. V was trimmed by 4 bases and J by 5 bases, leaving 5 bases between them. The CDR3 sequence: CASSSGETQYF. The CDR3 nucleotides read TGTGCCAGCAGCTCGGGGGAGACCCAGTACTTC. Filled out from reference TRBV7-9 and TRBJ2-5, the complete variable domain reads DTGVSQNPRHKITKRGQNVTFRCDPISEHNRLYWYRQTLGQGPEFLTYFQNEAQLEKSRLLSDRFSAERPKGSFSTLEIQRTEQGDSAMYLCASSSGETQYFGPGTRLLVL.

This clone was detected only a few times. This rearrangement joins TRBV7-3 to TRBJ2-3, with TRBD2 as a possible D gene (5 bases). V lost 5 bases, J lost 5 bases, and 17 bases lay in between. The CDR3 extends over 15 amino acids. Germline CDR1 is SGHTA and CDR2 is FQGTGA. CDR3 in DNA: TGTGCCAGCAGCCCAGACGGGGTTGCGGTAGATACGCAGTATTTT. It codes for CASSPDGVAVDTQYF.

This clone was seen only a few times. DNA of the CDR3: TGTGCCAGCAGCCTCACTACCCTACCGAACACCGGGGAGCTGTTTTTT. Protein product: CASSLTTLPNTGELFF. This sequence joins TRBV4-2 and TRBJ2-2; D is undetermined. The CDR3 consists of 16 residues. The germline gives CDR1 LGHNA, CDR2 YNFKEQ. Trimming shortened V by 4 bases and J by 0 bases, and 12 bases separated the two germline ends.

J is TRBJ1-2 and V is TRBV30; the match to TRBD1 covers 9 bases. The CDR3 spans 16 residues. The germline V gene has CDR1 GTSNPN and CDR2 SVGIG (reference sequence). V shed 3 bases, J shed 6 bases, and the junction held 14 bases outside the gene matches. CDR3 protein: CAWSATLWDRENGYTF. CDR3 bases: TGTGCCTGGAGCGCGACTCTCTGGGACAGGGAAAATGGCTACACCTTC.

CDR3 in DNA: TGTGCCAGCAGTTTTCGTGGACTAAGCACTGAAGCTTTCTTT. It yields the protein CASSFRGLSTEAFF. The chain is built from TRBV28 and TRBJ1-1; no reliable D call. Looked up from germline, CDR1 is MDHEN and CDR2 is SYDVKM. Trimming stripped 3 bases from V and 4 bases from J, with 12 bases between. The CDR3 runs 14 residues.

V usage is TRBV10-3 and J usage is TRBJ1-1, with TRBD1 matching 8 bases. The CDR3 spans 15 residues. Germline V gene lookup returns CDR1 ENHRY and CDR2 SYGVKD. The trim removed 10 bases at V and 0 bases at J, leaving 10 bases unmatched. DNA for the CDR3: TGTGCCACTTCAACCGGGACAGGAATGAACACTGAAGCTTTCTTT. Translated: CATSTGTGMNTEAFF.

The chain combines TRBV6-6 with TRBJ2-7; 7 bases are a match to TRBD2. V gave up 0 bases and J gave up 4 bases; unmatched junction bases: 6. This CDR3 region has 15 residues. CDR1 is MNHNY and CDR2 is SVGAGI in the germline V gene (reference sequence). The CDR3 reads CASSYSGLVSYEQYF. The CDR3, as DNA: TGTGCCAGCAGTTACTCCGGACTAGTCTCGTACGAGCAGTACTTC.

The chain has TRBV29-1 and TRBJ1-2; 7 nucleotides match TRBD1. Germline V gene data show CDR1 as SQVTM and CDR2 as ANQGSEA. Trimming cost V 6 bases and J 0 bases; bases outside gene matches: 7. There are 14 residues in the CDR3. CDR3 protein: CSVATGVSNYGYTF. Here the CDR3 DNA reads TGCAGCGTGGCAACAGGGGTCTCTAACTATGGCTACACCTTC. Full variable domain (missing parts from reference TRBV29-1 and TRBJ1-2): SAVISQKPSRDICQRGTSLTIQCQVDSQVTMMFWYRQQPGQSLTLIATANQGSEATYESGFVIDKFPISRPNLTFSTLTVSNMSPEDSSIYLCSVATGVSNYGYTFGSGTRLTVV.